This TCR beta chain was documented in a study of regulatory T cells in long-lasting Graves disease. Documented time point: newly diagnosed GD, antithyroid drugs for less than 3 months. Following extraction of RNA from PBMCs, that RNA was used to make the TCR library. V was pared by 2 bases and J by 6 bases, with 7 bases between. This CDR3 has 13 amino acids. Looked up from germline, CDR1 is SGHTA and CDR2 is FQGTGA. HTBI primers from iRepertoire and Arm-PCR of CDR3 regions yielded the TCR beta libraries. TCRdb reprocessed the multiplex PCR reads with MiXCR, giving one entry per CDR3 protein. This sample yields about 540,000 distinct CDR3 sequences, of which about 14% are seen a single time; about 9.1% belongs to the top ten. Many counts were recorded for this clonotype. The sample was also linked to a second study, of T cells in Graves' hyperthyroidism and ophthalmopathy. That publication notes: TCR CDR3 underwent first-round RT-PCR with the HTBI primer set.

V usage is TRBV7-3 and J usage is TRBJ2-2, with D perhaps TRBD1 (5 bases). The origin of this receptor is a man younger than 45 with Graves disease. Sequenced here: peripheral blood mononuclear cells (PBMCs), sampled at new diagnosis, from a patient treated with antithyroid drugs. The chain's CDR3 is CASSLDSSGELFF. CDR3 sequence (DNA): TGTGCCAGCAGCTTAGACAGTTCCGGGGAGCTGTTTTTT.